The T cell receptor beta chain under discussion was sequenced for a study of blood T cell repertoires in COVID-19. Turning to the study itself: T cells, B-cell-depleted T cells, or PBMCs provided the cDNA or gDNA that served as material.

Generated by immunoSEQ multiplex PCR, the TCRdb table keeps only in-frame clones and is missing some. The table has under 250,000 clones, roughly 83% seen once. This CDR3 contains 14 residues. V lost 3 bases, J lost 7 bases, and 7 bases stayed unmatched. The germline gives CDR1 SQVTM, CDR2 ANQGSEA. The chain is built from TRBV29-1 and TRBJ2-7, with 12 bases aligning to TRBD2. The specimen sequenced was PBMCs or T cells enriched from blood (not recorded which). The sequence came from a woman aged 40 to 50 with acute COVID-19. Here the CDR3 DNA reads TGCAGCGTTGAGGCGGGACTAGCGGGCGGTGAGCAGTACTTC. Protein: CSVEAGLAGGEQYF.